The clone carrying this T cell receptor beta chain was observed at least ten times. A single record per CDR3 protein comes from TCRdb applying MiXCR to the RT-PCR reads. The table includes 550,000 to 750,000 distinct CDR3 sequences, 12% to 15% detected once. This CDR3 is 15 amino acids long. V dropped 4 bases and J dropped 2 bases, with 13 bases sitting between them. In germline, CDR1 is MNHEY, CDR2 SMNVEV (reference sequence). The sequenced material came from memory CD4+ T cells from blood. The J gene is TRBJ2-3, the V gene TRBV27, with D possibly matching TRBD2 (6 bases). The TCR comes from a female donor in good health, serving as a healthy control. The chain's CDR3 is CASSSTGDHTDTQYF. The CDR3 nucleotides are TGTGCCAGCAGTTCTACGGGGGACCACACAGATACGCAGTATTTT.